These 5 T cell receptor beta chains were sequenced from one sample in a study of T-cell memory formation after mild COVID-19. Each CDR3 protein is one row after TCRdb ran MiXCR on the 5' RACE reads. The table has 470,000 or so distinct CDR3 sequences, 20% seen once. Sample: PBMCs or a T cell subset sorted from them (not recorded which). These receptor sequences come from an adult woman who had mild COVID-19 (a few samples of this study predate the infection). Cell type and time point are not known.

This clonotype was observed at least ten times. The chain carries TRBV10-3 and TRBJ2-7, with D possibly being TRBD1 (5 bases). The V gene's germline CDR1 is ENHRY and CDR2 SYGVKD. This CDR3 has 13 amino acids. The ends were cut back, 11 bases at V and 2 bases at J, with 16 bases in the middle. The CDR3 nucleotides are TGTGCCGTTCTTTCGACAGCTGCCTACGAGCAGTACTTC. Protein product: CAVLSTAAYEQYF.

This chain connects TRBV3-1 to TRBJ1-2; D not certain. With 3 bases removed from V and 6 bases from J, the gap between germline ends came to 8 bases. CDR3 length equals 12 residues. Germline lookup yields CDR1 LGHDT and CDR2 YNNKEL (reference sequence). The CDR3 DNA follows: TGTGCCAGCAGCCAGAGGCAACATGGCTACACCTTC. It translates to CASSQRQHGYTF.

The chain uses TRBV20-1 and TRBJ1-2; tentatively, D is TRBD1 (5 bases). There are 12 residues in the CDR3. The germline CDR1 and CDR2 sequences are DFQATT and SNEGSKA (reference sequence). The ends were cut back, 3 bases at V and 4 bases at J, with 9 bases in the middle. Here the CDR3 DNA reads TGCAGTGCTAGTCCAGGGACCTATGGCTACACCTTC. It is translated as CSASPGTYGYTF.

J is TRBJ2-1 and V is TRBV13; D possibly corresponds to TRBD1 (6 bases). Germline CDR1 reads PRHDT; CDR2 reads FYEKMQ (reference sequence). The CDR3 is 14 amino acids. Trimming pared 5 bases from V and 2 bases from J, leaving 10 bases between. The CDR3 region has the DNA TGTGCCAGCAGCAACCGGGACACCTACAATGAGCAGTTCTTC. As protein: CASSNRDTYNEQFF. The whole variable domain, remainder taken from reference TRBV13 and TRBJ2-1, is AAGVIQSPRHLIKEKRETATLKCYPIPRHDTVYWYQQGPGQDPQFLISFYEKMQSDKGSIPDRFSAQQFSDYHSELNMSSLELGDSALYFCASSNRDTYNEQFFGPGTRLTVL.

The chain carries TRBV5-4 and TRBJ2-7; 10 bases align to TRBD2. The CDR3 consists of 15 residues. Germline CDR1 SGHNT, CDR2 YYREEE (reference sequence). Trimming cost V 0 bases and J 3 bases; bases outside gene matches: 3. CDR3 amino acids: CASSLEREGLYEQYF. Here the CDR3 DNA reads TGTGCCAGCAGCTTGGAGCGGGAGGGCCTCTACGAGCAGTACTTC. The full variable domain, with the rest looked up from reference TRBV5-4 and TRBJ2-7, is ETGVTQSPTHLIKTRGQQVTLRCSSQSGHNTVSWYQQALGQGPQFIFQYYREEENGRGNFPPRFSGLQFPNYSSELNVNALELDDSALYLCASSLEREGLYEQYFGPGTRLTVT.